Below, one T cell receptor beta chain is given with its context. Its antigen is unknown. Base-call qualities are not available, and no considerably larger clone is one nucleotide away. These data come from a study of beta chain features in type 1 diabetes (dated by TCRdb to 2016 to 2018). For context, the study as a whole: Patients and healthy donors did not differ in mean age, gender distribution, total cell number or subset yield. A total of 85 million to 140 million sorted cells were examined across all samples, and the number of cells per subset was strongly correlated with RNA yield. The study compared TCRB repertoires of sorted circulating CD4+ T cell subsets between recently diagnosed type 1 diabetes patients and matched healthy donors. Regulatory and stem cell-like memory subsets were obtained from only 8 patients and about eight healthy donors, while naive and central memory subsets were obtained from all 28 donors.

From each donor, a single peripheral blood sample of approximately 110 mL on average was drawn into heparinised tubes. Naive, central memory, regulatory and stem cell-like memory CD4+ T cells were sorted on a BD FACSAria II using a panel including CD45RO, CCR7, CD25, CD127, CD95 and CD27. Every sorted population had a purity above 95%. PBMCs were separated immediately by Lymphoprep density gradient centrifugation and were stained directly, without being cultured. So that batch effects would be minimized, each experiment stained and sorted samples in pairs, pairing one healthy donor with one patient. The entire isolated RNA was reverse transcribed using the High Capacity cDNA Reverse Transcription Kit, and thus expressed TCRB transcripts were sequenced. Deep immunoSEQ sequencing was performed on naive, central memory and regulatory T cell samples, with an average of around 3.4 million total reads per sample. Sorted cells were lysed in RLT buffer, and RNA was extracted using DNase-treated RNeasy Micro or Mini kits according to cell number. Each cell subset was processed separately to prevent cross-contamination, with patient and healthy donor samples processed together. Using the immunoSEQ multiplex PCR, TCRB sequences were amplified from cDNA into 87-bp fragments spanning the CDR3 region. Amplicons were sequenced on the Illumina HiSeq platform. Turning to the authors' computational methods: Synthetic template baselines were used to correct PCR bias computationally, reads within Hamming distance 2 were collapsed, and singletons that could not be merged were discarded. By aligning reads against IMGT, V, D and J genes, CDR3 length, and insertions or deletions at six rearrangement sites were assigned. Within each subset, clonotype counts were normalized to sorted cell number, after which true diversity and Gini coefficients were computed with the tcR R package. The overlap coefficient, calculated on TCRB nucleotide sequences, was used to measure repertoire sharing. As a proxy for the pre-selection repertoire, out-of-frame TCRB sequences from naive cells were analyzed. TCRdb re-hosts the immuneACCESS table, in-frame sequences only. Its copies lack some clones; in the studies checked, an unresolved V gene accounts for under half of them, and the cause for the rest is not known. V, J and clone size derive from that table, while D and trimming were established from the DNA sequence. In this sample the table shows 600,000 to 700,000 clones, around an eighth of which occur a single time. The ten largest clones take up more than 0.1% of the sample.

The germline V gene supplies CDR1 SGHTA and CDR2 FQGNSA. V is cut back by 6 bases and J by 4 bases, with 5 bases in the junction unmatched. Inclusive of the bounding cysteine and phenylalanine, the CDR3 is 13 residues long. The CDR3 DNA has 39 bases and is translated from base 1. What the work shows at the level of the full study, not this receptor alone: Shorter templates might have been favored by PCR, but patient and control samples were amplified and corrected together, so both groups would have been affected equally by any skew. Only small numbers of individuals were included in the HLA sub-analyses, which left unresolved whether HLA type had any influence on TCRB rearrangement. Naive, central memory and regulatory TCRB repertoires appeared to be more alike among patients than among healthy donors. Type 1 diabetes patients showed a moderate but significant shortening of TCRB CDR3 length in all four CD4+ subsets. At VDJ recombination sites, patients with type 1 diabetes made fewer insertions and deleted more nucleotides, a pattern implying thymic rearrangement abnormalities. Sequencing cDNA rather than genomic DNA could over-represent highly expressing activated cells, although activation and CD3 levels did not differ between groups.

This TCR came from a man aged 30 to 39 with type 1 diabetes. The chain employs TRBV7-2 and TRBJ2-5, with 7 bases aligning to TRBD1. Sequencing was done on a sample of naive CD4+ T cells from blood. The cell subset or site label, as the study defines it: true naive CD4+ T cells. The nucleotide sequence is TGTGCCAGCAGACTTACAGGGGCAGAGACCCAGTACTTC. Translated, it reads CASRLTGAETQYF.